This T cell receptor beta chain was recorded in a study of glioma-infiltrating T cells after dendritic cell vaccination. Whole-study results and caveats: Longer survival after dendritic cell vaccination followed higher pretreatment TIL content.

The table lists this clone with a count of one. The antigen remains undetermined. Stated time point: after dendritic cell vaccination, including at tumor progression/relapse. Isocitrate dehydrogenase mutation was absent in all glioblastoma patients. Before vaccination, two weeks after the third vaccination, and at progression, PBMC were collected. The CDR3 consists of 17 residues. V gave up 1 base and J gave up 8 bases, with 21 bases separating them. Germline lookup yields CDR1 LGHNA and CDR2 YSLEER. Here immunoSEQ multiplex PCR was the method, and the copy in TCRdb shows in-frame clones only, minus some. This sample has about 65,000 clones; around nine tenths occur once, and the top ten carry around 10%.

This receptor was obtained from a human donor with glioblastoma. The gene calls are TRBV4-3 and TRBJ2-1, with TRBD2 as a possible D gene (6 bases). Sample: blood, taken after dendritic cell vaccination. The CDR3: CASSQGPSVLEVDEQFF. CDR3 in DNA: TGCGCCAGCAGCCAAGGTCCTAGCGTCCTAGAAGTGGATGAGCAGTTCTTC.